These 28 T cell receptor beta chains share one sample of origin, sequenced in a study of blood T cell repertoires in COVID-19. Method: immunoSEQ multiplex PCR; TCRdb's copy keeps in-frame clones and lacks some. Of around 400,000 clones detected, approximately 89% appear once; the ten largest clones hold approximately 2.4%. The sample taken for sequencing was peripheral blood. Receptor source: a woman in her sixties with COVID-19, enrolled during active disease.

The V gene is TRBV19, the J gene TRBJ2-2; tentatively, D is TRBD1 (5 bases). V was cut by 7 bases and J by 1 base, with 7 bases left in between. This CDR3 has 13 residues. The germline V gene encodes CDR1 LNHDA and CDR2 SQIVND (reference sequence). The CDR3 bases are TGTGCCAGTATTGGACAGAACACCGGGGAGCTGTTTTTT. The encoded protein is CASIGQNTGELFF.

The DNA of the CDR3 is TGCGCCAGCAGCTCGACAGGATTATTCTATGGCTACACCTTC. Protein product: CASSSTGLFYGYTF. The rearrangement joins TRBV5-1 to TRBJ1-2; a weak D match, TRBD1 (6 bases). The CDR3 has 14 amino acids. Trimming stripped 3 bases from V and 4 bases from J, with 13 bases between. Germline V gene lookup returns CDR1 SGHRS and CDR2 YFSETQ.

The rearrangement links TRBV12-3 or TRBV12-4 to TRBJ1-2, with D maybe TRBD1 (6 bases). V gave up 6 bases and J gave up 6 bases, with 14 bases separating them. This CDR3 is 13 amino acids long. The CDR3 spells CASRFQGYHGYTF. The CDR3 DNA reads as TGTGCCAGCAGGTTCCAGGGGTACCATGGCTACACCTTC.

The chain combines TRBV18 with TRBJ2-1; D uncertain. The CDR3 covers 16 residues. CDR1 and CDR2 (germline): KGHSH, LQKENI. The V end was cut by 3 bases, the J end by 0 bases, with 12 bases between. The CDR3, as DNA: TGTGCCAGCTCACCCCAAACCCCGAGCTCCTACAATGAGCAGTTCTTC. Its protein product is CASSPQTPSSYNEQFF.

This chain joins TRBV4-1 and TRBJ1-1; no reliable D call. The CDR3 loop spans 15 amino acids. Germline V gene sequence: CDR1 MGHRA, CDR2 YSYEKL. V was trimmed by 1 base and J by 2 bases, leaving 11 bases between them. The CDR3 bases are TGCGCCAGCAGCCAAGGACTCTTAACCAACACTGAAGCTTTCTTT. It translates to CASSQGLLTNTEAFF.

The gene calls are TRBV6-5 and TRBJ1-5; maybe TRBD1 (6 bases). This CDR3 spans 13 amino acids. Per the germline V gene, CDR1 is MNHEY and CDR2 is SVGAGI. Trimming shortened V by 0 bases and J by 8 bases, and 8 bases separated the two germline ends. The CDR3 loop is CASSYSYREPQHF. The CDR3 bases are TGTGCCAGCAGTTACTCATACAGGGAGCCCCAGCATTTT.

The chain recombines TRBV5-1 with TRBJ1-6; 10 bases are shared with TRBD1. V lost 4 bases and J lost 6; bases outside the gene matches: 4. Per the germline V gene, CDR1 is SGHRS and CDR2 is YFSETQ. The CDR3 totals 15 residues. For the CDR3, the DNA is TGCGCCAGCAGCCCCAGGACAGGGGGTAATTCACCCCTCCACTTT. Translation: CASSPRTGGNSPLHF. Combining the CDR3 with reference TRBV5-1 and TRBJ1-6 gives the whole variable domain KAGVTQTPRYLIKTRGQQVTLSCSPISGHRSVSWYQQTPGQGLQFLFEYFSETQRNKGNFPGRFSGRQFSNSRSEMNVSTLELGDSALYLCASSPRTGGNSPLHFGNGTRLTVT.

This chain uses TRBV9 with TRBJ1-4; 9 nucleotides align to TRBD1. CDR1 is SGDLS, CDR2 YYNGEE, per germline. The CDR3 is 18 amino acids. J lost 2 bases, V lost 0 bases, and 8 bases had no gene match. This chain's CDR3 is CASSVALTGGETNEKLFF. The CDR3 DNA follows: TGTGCCAGCAGCGTAGCCCTAACAGGGGGCGAGACTAATGAAAAACTGTTTTTT.

The chain has TRBV5-1 and TRBJ1-6, with 11 bases aligning to TRBD1. Trimming removed 7 bases from V and 9 bases from J; junction bases left unmatched: 6. This CDR3 is 14 amino acids long. Germline V gives CDR1 SGHRS, CDR2 YFSETQ. DNA for the CDR3: TGCGCCAGCGGGACAGGGGGAATTTCTTCACCCCTCCACTTT. It specifies CASGTGGISSPLHF.

This sequence joins TRBV30 and TRBJ1-1; D possibly corresponds to TRBD1 (5 bases). The CDR3 spans 14 residues. CDR1 is GTSNPN and CDR2 is SVGIG in the germline V gene (reference sequence). Between the trimmed V and J ends, which lost 5 bases and 6 bases, there was a span of 19 bases. CDR3 sequence: CAWDRAGRSAEAFF. The CDR3 bases are TGTGCCTGGGATAGGGCAGGGAGGTCGGCTGAAGCTTTCTTT.

V usage is TRBV12-3 or TRBV12-4 and J usage is TRBJ1-5; D is unclear. There are 13 residues in the CDR3. V lost 8 bases and J lost 0, with 8 bases in between. CDR3 in DNA: TGTGCCAGCTCGACACGTAGCAATCAGCCCCAGCATTTT. Protein product: CASSTRSNQPQHF.

This CDR3 reads CASSPLLGTEAFF. The CDR3 DNA sequence: TGTGCCAGCTCCCCTCTACTAGGCACTGAAGCTTTCTTT. V is TRBV7-8 and J is TRBJ1-1; D is uncertain. This CDR3 has 13 residues. CDR1 is SGHVS and CDR2 is FQNEAQ in the germline V gene. With 8 bases removed from V and 4 bases from J, the gap between germline ends came to 14 bases.

This clone was counted between two and nine times. The chain joins TRBV7-3 to TRBJ1-1; 7 bases are a match to TRBD1. CDR1 SGHTA and CDR2 FQGTGA come from the germline V gene. Unmatched junction bases numbered 7, after V lost 2 bases and J lost 4 bases. This CDR3 is 15 amino acids long. CDR3 sequence reads: CASSLHGRGTTEAFF. The CDR3 DNA follows: TGTGCCAGCAGCTTACACGGCAGGGGGACCACTGAAGCTTTCTTT. The whole variable domain, remainder taken from reference TRBV7-3 and TRBJ1-1, is GAGVSQTPSNKVTEKGKYVELRCDPISGHTALYWYRQSLGQGPEFLIYFQGTGAADDSGLPNDRFFAVRPEGSVSTLKIQRTERGDSAVYLCASSLHGRGTTEAFFGQGTRLTVV.

The V gene is TRBV30, the J gene TRBJ2-5; 9 positions match TRBD2. Germline V CDR1 and CDR2: GTSNPN, SVGIG (reference sequence). This CDR3 contains 19 residues. The V gene end was trimmed by 0 bases and the J gene end by 4 bases; junction bases not matched to a gene: 18. CDR3 sequence reads: CAWSVSFGRGGAFGETQYF. The CDR3 nucleotides are TGTGCCTGGAGTGTAAGCTTCGGGCGCGGGGGGGCCTTCGGAGAGACCCAGTACTTC.

This sequence joins TRBV5-1 and TRBJ2-7, with 8 bases identical to TRBD2. The CDR3 runs 16 residues. J gave up 1 base and V 2 bases, and 8 bases lay outside the gene matches. CDR1 is SGHRS and CDR2 is YFSETQ in the germline V gene. The CDR3 nucleotides are TGCGCCAGCAGCTTAACCCCTAGCGGGCCGTCCTACGAGCAGTACTTC. Its translation: CASSLTPSGPSYEQYF.

The rearrangement uses TRBV18 and TRBJ2-1; D is possibly TRBD1 (6 bases). Deletions cut 3 bases from V and 4 bases from J, with 19 bases between. This CDR3 has 17 residues. Germline V gives CDR1 KGHSH, CDR2 LQKENI. CDR3 DNA: TGTGCCAGCTCACCGAGGGACATTCCTATTAAATACAATGAGCAGTTCTTC. Translation: CASSPRDIPIKYNEQFF.

This clone was detected only once. The V gene is TRBV5-1, the J gene TRBJ2-7, with 11 bases fitting TRBD2. The germline V gene has CDR1 SGHRS and CDR2 YFSETQ. V was clipped by 2 bases and J by 0 bases; unmatched bases: 7. This CDR3 comprises 17 residues. The DNA of the CDR3 is TGCGCCAGCAGCTTACCTGGGACTAGCGGAAGCTCCTACGAGCAGTACTTC. Amino acids: CASSLPGTSGSSYEQYF.

The J gene is TRBJ1-1, the V gene TRBV3-1 (or the pseudogene TRBV3-2); D remains unclear. The V end was cut by 1 base, the J end by 3 bases, with 9 bases between. The germline gives CDR1 LGHDT, CDR2 YNNKEL (reference sequence). The CDR3 totals 14 residues. The CDR3 sequence: CASSQGIYDTEAFF. CDR3 in DNA: TGTGCCAGCAGCCAAGGTATCTATGACACTGAAGCTTTCTTT.

The V gene is TRBV11-2, the J gene TRBJ2-5, with 8 bases identical to TRBD1. Trimming removed 3 bases from V and 4 bases from J; junction bases left unmatched: 4. Germline assignment: CDR1 SGHAT and CDR2 FQNNGV. The CDR3 length is 14 residues. Written as DNA, the CDR3 is TGTGCCAGCAGCTTCGGGACAGGCCGAGAGACCCAGTACTTC. Its protein is CASSFGTGRETQYF.

The gene calls are TRBV5-1 and TRBJ2-1; the D gene is possibly TRBD2 (6 bases). Germline V gene lookup returns CDR1 SGHRS and CDR2 YFSETQ. The CDR3 is made up of 12 amino acids. Trimming pared 4 bases from V and 10 bases from J, leaving 12 bases between. The CDR3 region has the DNA TGCGCCAGCAGCCTGGACGCGGGAGAGCAGTTCTTC. It codes for CASSLDAGEQFF.

At least ten counts were recorded for this clone. This rearrangement joins TRBV7-9 to TRBJ2-2; D is unclear. The germline gives CDR1 SEHNR, CDR2 FQNEAQ (reference sequence). The V and J ends lost 6 bases and 5 bases respectively, with 10 bases between them. The CDR3 totals 13 residues. The CDR3 sequence is CASRDRSTGELFF. Written as DNA, the CDR3 is TGTGCCAGCAGAGATCGGAGTACCGGGGAGCTGTTTTTT.

The chain joins TRBV3-1 (or the pseudogene TRBV3-2) to TRBJ2-7, with D hard to call. Germline V gene data show CDR1 as LGHDT and CDR2 as YNNKEL (reference sequence). The V end lost 4 bases, the J end lost 3 bases, and 13 bases lay between the germline ends. This CDR3 is built from 14 residues. CDR3 in amino acids: CASSRAFVFYEQYF. CDR3 nucleotides: TGTGCCAGCAGCCGAGCATTTGTTTTCTACGAGCAGTACTTC.

The chain uses TRBV7-2 and TRBJ2-2; 12 positions match TRBD2. This CDR3 has 16 amino acids. The V gene end was trimmed by 5 bases and the J gene end by 6 bases; junction bases not matched to a gene: 7. From germline, CDR1 is SGHTA and CDR2 FQGNSA. The CDR3 DNA sequence: TGTGCCAGCAGCGGCCGGACTAGCGGGGTTTCCGGGGAGCTGTTTTTT. Translation gives CASSGRTSGVSGELFF.

Note on this clone: The junction differs from germline at one of its ends, possibly a read error. This chain joins TRBV15 and TRBJ1-6; D is possibly TRBD1 (5 bases). The CDR3 extends over 14 amino acids. Per germline, CDR1 LNHNV and CDR2 YYDKDF (reference sequence). CDR3 amino acids: CATSRDRDKSPLHF. The CDR3 DNA follows: TGTGCCACCAGCAGAGACAGGGATAAATCACCCCTCCACTTT.

The genes are TRBV11-2 and TRBJ2-5; TRBD2 might be the D (7 bases). Germline CDR1 SGHAT, CDR2 FQNNGV. The CDR3 is made up of 17 amino acids. V dropped 4 bases and J dropped 3 bases, with 21 bases sitting between them. CDR3 protein: CASSSQKAGALKETQYF. The CDR3 coding sequence is TGTGCCAGCAGCTCGCAAAAGGCGGGGGCCCTCAAAGAGACCCAGTACTTC. Looking up the rest from reference TRBV11-2 and TRBJ2-5 gives the full variable domain: EAGVAQSPRYKIIEKRQSVAFWCNPISGHATLYWYQQILGQGPKLLIQFQNNGVVDDSQLPKDRFSAERLKGVDSTLKIQPAKLEDSAVYLCASSSQKAGALKETQYFGPGTRLLVL.

The gene calls are TRBV19 and TRBJ2-2; 7 bases map to TRBD2. With V trimmed by 3 bases and J by 7 bases, 5 bases remained unmatched. Germline V CDR1 and CDR2: LNHDA, SQIVND (reference sequence). This CDR3 has 14 residues. The CDR3 bases are TGTGCCAGTAGTATTGCGGGGGTGGTCGGGGAGCTGTTTTTT. Amino acids: CASSIAGVVGELFF.

This chain connects TRBV19 to TRBJ2-3, with a possible D match to TRBD1 (5 bases). Trimming took 4 bases from V and 4 from J, leaving 9 bases between them. This CDR3 contains 13 residues. Germline V gene lookup returns CDR1 LNHDA and CDR2 SQIVND (reference sequence). CDR3 loop: CASSTDSPDTQYF. CDR3 sequence (DNA): TGTGCCAGTAGTACTGACAGTCCAGATACGCAGTATTTT.

This chain uses TRBV11-2 with TRBJ2-1; 7 nucleotides align to TRBD2. The length of the CDR3 is 16 residues. With 4 bases clipped from V and 7 bases from J, the junction kept 13 bases outside the gene matches. Germline assignment: CDR1 SGHAT and CDR2 FQNNGV. The CDR3 coding sequence is TGTGCCAGCAGCTGGGTGGGGAGGGGAGTAACGAATGAGCAGTTCTTC. Residues: CASSWVGRGVTNEQFF.